Below, 10 T cell receptor beta chains from the same sample are listed, as sequenced in a study of Ad26.COV2.S vaccination and SARS-CoV-2 variants. Treatment described: over 15 received Ad26.COV2.S at low or high dose, single or two shots; about 5 received placebo; per-sample allocation not given. Sampling was done on day 63 after the first vaccine or placebo injection. Profiled with immunoSEQ multiplex PCR; TCRdb holds only in-frame clones, not every one. This sample has about 390,000 clones; around 93% occur once, and the top ten carry around 1.7%. This specimen was peripheral blood, taken in a trial of Ad26.COV2.S vaccine versus placebo. These receptors came from a person between 18 and 65 years old who received the Ad26.COV2.S COVID-19 vaccine or a placebo.

The chain uses TRBV7-2 and TRBJ1-2, with D perhaps matching TRBD1 (5 bases). This CDR3 comprises 14 residues. V was shortened by 5 bases and J by 6 bases, with 16 bases between the two germline ends. Germline V gene lookup returns CDR1 SGHTA and CDR2 FQGNSA. CDR3 in amino acids: CASSPPGLGDGYTF. CDR3 in DNA: TGTGCCAGCAGCCCCCCAGGGTTGGGTGATGGCTACACCTTC.

Points on this clone: The junction shows a germline mismatch at one end, possibly a read error. This sequence joins TRBV7-9 and TRBJ2-5, with D perhaps TRBD1 (6 bases). The CDR3 has 15 residues. CDR1 and CDR2 (germline): SEHNR, FQNEAQ (reference sequence). Here the CDR3 DNA reads TGTGCCAGCAGATTAGGACAGACGCAAGAAGAGACCCAGTACTTC. It encodes CASRLGQTQEETQYF.

V usage is TRBV21-1 and J usage is TRBJ2-5. TRBV21-1 is flagged as a pseudogene. CDR3 size: 13 residues. CDR3 sequence reads: CASSKAQRTPAYF. The CDR3 region has the DNA TGTGCCAGCAGCAAAGCCCAAAGGACCCCGGCGTACTTC.

The V gene is TRBV19, the J gene TRBJ1-2; 8 bases fit TRBD1. CDR3 length equals 14 residues. CDR1 and CDR2 (germline): LNHDA, SQIVND (reference sequence). Trimming cost V 7 bases and J 2 bases; bases outside gene matches: 6. DNA for the CDR3: TGTGCCAGTACCCGGGGGACAGGAAACTATGGCTACACCTTC. It translates to CASTRGTGNYGYTF.

The chain combines TRBV27 with TRBJ1-5, with 9 nucleotides matching TRBD1. The CDR3 contains 15 residues. V trimming: 5 bases; J trimming: 6 bases; junction bases outside the gene matches: 8. CDR1 MNHEY and CDR2 SMNVEV come from the germline V gene (reference sequence). CDR3 DNA: TGTGCCAGCAGTAAGGGACAGGGACTGGGTCAGCCCCAGCATTTT. Encoded protein: CASSKGQGLGQPQHF.

V usage is TRBV3-1 (or the pseudogene TRBV3-2) and J usage is TRBJ2-2; D is undetermined. This CDR3 is built from 14 residues. V was pared by 1 base and J by 2 bases, with 5 bases between. From germline, CDR1 is LGHDT and CDR2 YNNKEL (reference sequence). The CDR3 loop reads CASSQGPNTGELFF. For the CDR3, the DNA is TGTGCCAGCAGCCAAGGCCCTAACACCGGGGAGCTGTTTTTT.

This sequence joins TRBV5-1 and TRBJ1-3; perhaps TRBD1 as D (6 bases). The CDR3 spans 14 residues. V was pared by 4 bases and J by 0 bases, with 8 bases between. Germline values: CDR1 SGHRS, CDR2 YFSETQ. In nucleotides, the CDR3 is TGCGCCAGCAGCGAAGGGGGCTCTGGAAACACCATATATTTT. It specifies CASSEGGSGNTIYF.

This chain uses TRBV18 with TRBJ2-5; TRBD1 aligns across 12 bases. CDR3 length: 15 amino acids. Unmatched junction bases numbered 3, after V lost 3 bases and J lost 4 bases. Germline values: CDR1 KGHSH, CDR2 LQKENI. CDR3 in DNA: TGTGCCAGCTCACCGGGACAGGGGGCTGGAGAGACCCAGTACTTC. Translated, it gives CASSPGQGAGETQYF.

This clone was counted between two and nine times. This chain links TRBV4-2 with TRBJ2-3, with 9 bases aligning to TRBD2. Germline V gene lookup returns CDR1 LGHNA and CDR2 YNFKEQ. CDR3 length: 16 amino acids. The trim removed 0 bases at V and 1 base at J, leaving 2 bases unmatched. CDR3 nucleotide sequence: TGTGCCAGCAGCCAAGATCGCGGGGGGGGCACAGATACGCAGTATTTT. Residues: CASSQDRGGGTDTQYF.

The V and J genes are TRBV11-2 and TRBJ1-6, with 10 bases fitting TRBD1. CDR3 length: 15 amino acids. V shed 4 bases, J shed 6 bases, and the junction held 3 bases outside the gene matches. The germline V gene encodes CDR1 SGHAT and CDR2 FQNNGV. The CDR3 sequence: CASSSGTGANSPLHF. CDR3 nucleotide sequence: TGTGCCAGCAGCTCGGGGACAGGGGCTAATTCACCCCTCCACTTT.